The T cell receptor beta chain described here comes from a study of T cell changes during pregnancy in multiple sclerosis. Assay: immunoSEQ multiplex PCR; the TCRdb copy retains only in-frame clones and omits some. The sample lists under 85,000 clones, under 90% occurring once. V dropped 4 bases and J dropped 7 bases, with 17 bases sitting between them. The CDR3 length is 14 residues. Germline assignment: CDR1 SGHNT and CDR2 YYREEE (reference sequence). The chain employs TRBV5-4 and TRBJ1-2, with a tentative D call TRBD1 (5 bases). The sequences come from peripheral blood, collected after pregnancy. The clonotype was recovered from a female donor in good health, enrolled as a control in a pregnancy study. Written as DNA, the CDR3 is TGTGCCAGCAGCCCCCCGGGAGGTGGGGCTGGCTACACCTTC. Translation gives CASSPPGGGAGYTF.